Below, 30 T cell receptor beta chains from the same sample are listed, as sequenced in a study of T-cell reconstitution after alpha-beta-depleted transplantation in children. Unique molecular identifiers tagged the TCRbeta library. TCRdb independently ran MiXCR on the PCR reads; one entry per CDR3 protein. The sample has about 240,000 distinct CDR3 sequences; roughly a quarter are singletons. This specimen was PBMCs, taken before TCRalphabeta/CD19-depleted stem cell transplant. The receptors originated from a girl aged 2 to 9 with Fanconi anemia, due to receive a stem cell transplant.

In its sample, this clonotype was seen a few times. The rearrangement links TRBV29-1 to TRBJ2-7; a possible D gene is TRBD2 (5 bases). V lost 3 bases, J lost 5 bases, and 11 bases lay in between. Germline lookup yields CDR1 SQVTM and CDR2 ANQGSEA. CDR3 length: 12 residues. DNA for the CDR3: TGCAGCGTTGAGTGGAGGAGGAACGAGCAGTACTTC. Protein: CSVEWRRNEQYF.

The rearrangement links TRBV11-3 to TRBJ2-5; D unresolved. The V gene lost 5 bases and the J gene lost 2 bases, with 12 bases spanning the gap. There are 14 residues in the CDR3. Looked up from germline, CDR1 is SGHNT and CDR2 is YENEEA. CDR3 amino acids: CASSLDHFQETQYF. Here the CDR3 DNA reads TGTGCCAGCAGCCTGGACCACTTTCAAGAGACCCAGTACTTC.

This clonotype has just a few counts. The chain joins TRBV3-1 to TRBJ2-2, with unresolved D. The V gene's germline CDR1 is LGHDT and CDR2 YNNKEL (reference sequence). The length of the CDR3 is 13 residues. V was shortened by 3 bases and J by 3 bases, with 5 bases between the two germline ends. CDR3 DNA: TGTGCCAGCAGCCAGACGGACACCGGGGAGCTGTTTTTT. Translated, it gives CASSQTDTGELFF.

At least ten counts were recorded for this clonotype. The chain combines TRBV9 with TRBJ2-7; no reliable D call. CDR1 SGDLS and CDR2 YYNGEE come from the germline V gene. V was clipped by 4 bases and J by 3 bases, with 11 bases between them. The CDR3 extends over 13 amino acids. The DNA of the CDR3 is TGTGCCAGCAGCTCCGACTCGAACTACGAGCAGTACTTC. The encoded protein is CASSSDSNYEQYF.

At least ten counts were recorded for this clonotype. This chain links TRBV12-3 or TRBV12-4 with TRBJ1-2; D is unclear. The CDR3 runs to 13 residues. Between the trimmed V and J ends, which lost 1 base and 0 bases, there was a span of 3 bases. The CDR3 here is CASSLGSNYGYTF. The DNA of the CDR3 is TGTGCCAGCAGTTTAGGGTCTAACTATGGCTACACCTTC.

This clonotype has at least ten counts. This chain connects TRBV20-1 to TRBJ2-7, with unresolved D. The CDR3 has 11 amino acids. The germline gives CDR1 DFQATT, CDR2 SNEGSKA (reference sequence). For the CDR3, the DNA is TGCAGCCGTACTACCATCTACGAGCAGTACTTC. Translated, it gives CSRTTIYEQYF.

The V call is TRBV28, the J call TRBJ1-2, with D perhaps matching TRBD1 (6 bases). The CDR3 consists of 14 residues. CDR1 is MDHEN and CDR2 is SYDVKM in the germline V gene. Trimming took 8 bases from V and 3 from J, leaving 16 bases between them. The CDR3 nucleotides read TGTGCCAGCGAGACATCCGAGGGGGACTATGGCTACACCTTC. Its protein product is CASETSEGDYGYTF.

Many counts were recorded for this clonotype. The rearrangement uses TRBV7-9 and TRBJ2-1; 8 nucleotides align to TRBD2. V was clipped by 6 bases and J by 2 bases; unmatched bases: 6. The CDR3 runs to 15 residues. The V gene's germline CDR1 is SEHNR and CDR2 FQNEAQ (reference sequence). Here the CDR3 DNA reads TGTGCCAGCAGGGATGGGACTAGACCCTACAATGAGCAGTTCTTC. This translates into CASRDGTRPYNEQFF. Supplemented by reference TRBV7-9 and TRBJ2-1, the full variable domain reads DTGVSQNPRHKITKRGQNVTFRCDPISEHNRLYWYRQTLGQGPEFLTYFQNEAQLEKSRLLSDRFSAERPKGSFSTLEIQRTEQGDSAMYLCASRDGTRPYNEQFFGPGTRLTVL.

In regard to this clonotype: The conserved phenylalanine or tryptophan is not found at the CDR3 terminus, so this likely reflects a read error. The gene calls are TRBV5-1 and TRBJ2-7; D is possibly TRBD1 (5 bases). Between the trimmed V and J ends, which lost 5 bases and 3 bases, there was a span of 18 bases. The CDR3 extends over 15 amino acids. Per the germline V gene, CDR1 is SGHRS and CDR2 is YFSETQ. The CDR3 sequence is CASRKNQGPNYEQYS. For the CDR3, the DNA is TGCGCCAGCAGAAAAAATCAGGGTCCCAACTACGAGCAGTACTCC.

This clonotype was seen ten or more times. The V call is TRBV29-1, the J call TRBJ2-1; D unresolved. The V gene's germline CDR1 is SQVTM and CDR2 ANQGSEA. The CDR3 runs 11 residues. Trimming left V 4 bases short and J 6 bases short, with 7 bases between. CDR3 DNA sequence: TGCAGCGTTGGACACGGCAATGAGCAGTTCTTC. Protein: CSVGHGNEQFF.

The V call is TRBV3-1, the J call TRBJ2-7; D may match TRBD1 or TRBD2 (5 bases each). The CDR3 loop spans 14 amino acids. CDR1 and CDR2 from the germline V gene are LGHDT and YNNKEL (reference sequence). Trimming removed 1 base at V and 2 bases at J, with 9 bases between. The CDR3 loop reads CASSQVGTPYEQYF. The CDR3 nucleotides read TGTGCCAGCAGCCAAGTAGGGACCCCCTACGAGCAGTACTTC.

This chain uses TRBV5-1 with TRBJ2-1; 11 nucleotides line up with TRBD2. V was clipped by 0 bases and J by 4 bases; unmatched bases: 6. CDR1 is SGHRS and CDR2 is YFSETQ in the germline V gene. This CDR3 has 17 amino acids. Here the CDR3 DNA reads TGCGCCAGCAGCTTGGAGGCTAGCGGGGGGCTTTACAATGAGCAGTTCTTC. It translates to CASSLEASGGLYNEQFF.

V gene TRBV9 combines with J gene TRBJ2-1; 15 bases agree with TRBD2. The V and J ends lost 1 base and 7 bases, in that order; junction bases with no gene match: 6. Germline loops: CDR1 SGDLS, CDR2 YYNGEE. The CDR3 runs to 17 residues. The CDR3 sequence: CASSVFWTSGGANEQFF. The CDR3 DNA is TGTGCCAGCAGCGTATTCTGGACTAGCGGGGGGGCAAATGAGCAGTTCTTC.

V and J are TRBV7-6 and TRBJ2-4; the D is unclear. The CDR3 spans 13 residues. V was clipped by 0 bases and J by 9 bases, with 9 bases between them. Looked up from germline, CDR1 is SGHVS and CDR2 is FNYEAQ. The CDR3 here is CASSLARVLIQYF. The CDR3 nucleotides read TGTGCCAGCAGCTTAGCGCGTGTCCTCATTCAGTACTTC.

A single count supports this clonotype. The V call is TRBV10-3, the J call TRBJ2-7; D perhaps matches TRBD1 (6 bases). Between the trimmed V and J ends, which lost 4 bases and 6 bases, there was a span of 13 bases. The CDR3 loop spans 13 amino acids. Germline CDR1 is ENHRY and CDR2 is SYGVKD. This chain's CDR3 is CAISGREGGEQYF. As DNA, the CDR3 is TGTGCCATCAGTGGAAGGGAAGGGGGCGAGCAGTACTTC.

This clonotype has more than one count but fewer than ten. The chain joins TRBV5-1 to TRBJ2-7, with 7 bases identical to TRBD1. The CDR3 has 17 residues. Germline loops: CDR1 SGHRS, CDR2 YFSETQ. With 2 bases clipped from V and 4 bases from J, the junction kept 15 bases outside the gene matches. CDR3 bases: TGCGCCAGCAGCTTTTTCGAAGAGGGACAGATGTTGTACGAGCAGTACTTC. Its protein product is CASSFFEEGQMLYEQYF.

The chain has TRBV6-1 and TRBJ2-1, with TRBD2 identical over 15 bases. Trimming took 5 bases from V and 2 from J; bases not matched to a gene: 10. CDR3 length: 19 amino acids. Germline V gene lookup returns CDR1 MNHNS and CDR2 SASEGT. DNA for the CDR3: TGTGCCAGCAGTCGAACGCCGGGACTAGCGGGAGGAACCTACAATGAGCAGTTCTTC. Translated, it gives CASSRTPGLAGGTYNEQFF.

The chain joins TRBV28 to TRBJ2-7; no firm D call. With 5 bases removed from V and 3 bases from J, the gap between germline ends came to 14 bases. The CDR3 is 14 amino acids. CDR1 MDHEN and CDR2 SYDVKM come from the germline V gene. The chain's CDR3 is CASSPLYPYYEQYF. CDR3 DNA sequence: TGTGCCAGCAGTCCCCTTTACCCCTACTACGAGCAGTACTTC.

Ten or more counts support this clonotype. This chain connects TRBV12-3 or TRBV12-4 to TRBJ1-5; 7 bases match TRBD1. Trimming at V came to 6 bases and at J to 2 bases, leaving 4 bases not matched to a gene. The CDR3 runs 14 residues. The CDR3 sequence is CASSPGTGNQPQHF. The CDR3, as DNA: TGTGCCAGCAGCCCCGGGACAGGCAATCAGCCCCAGCATTTT.

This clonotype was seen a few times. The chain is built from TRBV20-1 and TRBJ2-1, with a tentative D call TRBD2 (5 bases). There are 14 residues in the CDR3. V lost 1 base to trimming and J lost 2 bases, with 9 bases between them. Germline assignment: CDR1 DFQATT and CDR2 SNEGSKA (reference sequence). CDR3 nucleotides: TGCAGTGCTAGAGGTGGGAGAACCTACAATGAGCAGTTCTTC. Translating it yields CSARGGRTYNEQFF.

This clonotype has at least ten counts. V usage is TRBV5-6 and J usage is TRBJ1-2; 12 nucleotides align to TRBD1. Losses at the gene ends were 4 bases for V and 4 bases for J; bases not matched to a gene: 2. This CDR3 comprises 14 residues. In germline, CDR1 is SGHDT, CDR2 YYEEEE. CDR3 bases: TGTGCCAGCAGCCGGGACAGGGGGCGCTATGGCTACACCTTC. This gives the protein CASSRDRGRYGYTF.

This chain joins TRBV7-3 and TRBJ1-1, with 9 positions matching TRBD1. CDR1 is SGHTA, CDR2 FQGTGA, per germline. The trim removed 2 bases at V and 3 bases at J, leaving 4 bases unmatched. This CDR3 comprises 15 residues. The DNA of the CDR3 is TGTGCCAGCAGCTTAGGGACAGGGTACGACACTGAAGCTTTCTTT. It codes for CASSLGTGYDTEAFF.

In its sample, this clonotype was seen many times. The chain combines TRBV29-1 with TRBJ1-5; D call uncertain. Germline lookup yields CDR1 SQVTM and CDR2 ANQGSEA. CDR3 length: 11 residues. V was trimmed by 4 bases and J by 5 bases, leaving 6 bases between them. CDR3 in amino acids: CSVGRDQPQHF. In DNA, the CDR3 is TGCAGCGTTGGTCGGGATCAGCCCCAGCATTTT.

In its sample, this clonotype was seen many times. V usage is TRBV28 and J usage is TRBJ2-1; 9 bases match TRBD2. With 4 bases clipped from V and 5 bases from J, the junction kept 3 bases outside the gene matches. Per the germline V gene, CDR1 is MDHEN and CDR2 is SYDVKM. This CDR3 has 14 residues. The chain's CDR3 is CASSSGTSNNEQFF. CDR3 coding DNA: TGTGCCAGCAGTTCCGGGACTAGCAACAATGAGCAGTTCTTC. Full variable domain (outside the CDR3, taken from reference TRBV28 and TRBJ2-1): DVKVTQSSRYLVKRTGEKVFLECVQDMDHENMFWYRQDPGLGLRLIYFSYDVKMKEKGDIPEGYSVSREKKERFSLILESASTNQTSMYLCASSSGTSNNEQFFGPGTRLTVL.

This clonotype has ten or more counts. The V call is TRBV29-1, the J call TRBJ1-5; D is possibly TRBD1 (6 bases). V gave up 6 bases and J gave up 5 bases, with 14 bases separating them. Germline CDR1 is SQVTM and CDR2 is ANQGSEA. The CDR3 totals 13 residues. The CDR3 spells CSVYAQGDQPQHF. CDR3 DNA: TGCAGCGTCTATGCACAGGGTGATCAGCCCCAGCATTTT.

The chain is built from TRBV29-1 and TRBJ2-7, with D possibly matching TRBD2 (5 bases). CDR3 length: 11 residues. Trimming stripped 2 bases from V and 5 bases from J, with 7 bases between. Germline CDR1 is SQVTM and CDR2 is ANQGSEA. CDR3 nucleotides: TGCAGCGTTGAAAGAGGGAACGAGCAGTACTTC. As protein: CSVERGNEQYF.

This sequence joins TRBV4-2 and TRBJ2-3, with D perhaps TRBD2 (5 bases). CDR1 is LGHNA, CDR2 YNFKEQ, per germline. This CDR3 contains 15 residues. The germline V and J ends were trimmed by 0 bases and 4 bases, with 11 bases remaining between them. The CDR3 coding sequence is TGTGCCAGCAGCCAAGAATTTGGAGGAGCAGATACGCAGTATTTT. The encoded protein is CASSQEFGGADTQYF.

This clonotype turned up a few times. The CDR3 region is CASSLGVDIAQETQYF. CDR3 bases: TGTGCCAGCAGTTTGGGGGTGGACATTGCCCAAGAGACCCAGTACTTC. V gene TRBV7-7 combines with J gene TRBJ2-5; D possibly uses TRBD1 or TRBD2 (5 bases each). V gave up 6 bases and J gave up 1 base, with 18 bases separating them. From germline, CDR1 is SSHAT and CDR2 FNYEAQ (reference sequence). This CDR3 is 16 amino acids long.

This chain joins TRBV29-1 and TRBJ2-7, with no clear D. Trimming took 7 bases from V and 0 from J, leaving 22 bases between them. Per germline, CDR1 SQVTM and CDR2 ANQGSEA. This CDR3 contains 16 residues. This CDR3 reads CSAYTVVHQSSYEQYF. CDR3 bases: TGCAGCGCCTATACCGTAGTTCACCAAAGCTCCTACGAGCAGTACTTC.

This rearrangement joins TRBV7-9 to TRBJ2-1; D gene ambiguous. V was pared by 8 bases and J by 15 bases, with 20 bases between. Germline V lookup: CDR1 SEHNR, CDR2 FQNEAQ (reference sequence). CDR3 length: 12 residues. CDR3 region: CASPSSDGLLFF. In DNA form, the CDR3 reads TGTGCCAGCCCCTCTAGTGACGGCCTGCTGTTCTTC.